This TCR beta chain was found in a study of memory CD4+ T cells and cytomegalovirus serostatus (dated by TCRdb to the late 2010s). Regarding the research as a whole: The roughly 33 healthy Belgian adults in the cohort included 9 who were CMV seropositive and around 25 who were CMV seronegative. To replicate a published TCR-based CMV serostatus classifier, the researchers sequenced the CD4+ memory TCRbeta repertoires of a Belgian cohort whose cytomegalovirus serostatus was known. Beyond this particular receptor, the publication reports: The original-framework classifier achieved a median bootstrapped AUC of 0.95 with a 95% CI of 0.76-1.00 on the Belgian cohort. Of around 160 previously reported CMV-associated TCRbeta sequences, 67 appeared in the CD4+ memory repertoires, each in one to five individuals. Results were interpreted as suggesting that the CMV-associated TCR signature is largely present in the CD4+ memory repertoire. For predicting CMV serostatus, the median bootstrapped AUC was about 0.95 using the original framework and about 0.9 using a US-trained random forest. Only CD4+CD45RO+ memory cells were sequenced, in contrast to the original study, in which naive and memory CD4+ and CD8+ populations were covered.

Genomic DNA was extracted from sorted cells with the Quick-DNA Microprep Kit. Amplification of TCRbeta DNA was done with the immunoSEQ hsTCRbeta kit, following the protocol from the manufacturer. TCRbeta libraries were sequenced on an Illumina MiSeq instrument. The paper's data handling went like this. Removing out-of-frame sequences left 2,204,828 distinct TCRbeta sequences, an average of approximately 65,000 per individual. Two values were used to score each individual: the count of over 150 previously reported CMV-associated TCRbeta sequences and the total count of productive distinct TCRbeta sequences. A beta-binomial model was reimplemented in Python, and scikit-learn random forests with default parameters were trained on data from the US cohort. Classifier performance on the Belgian cohort was summarized as median AUC with percentile confidence intervals calculated over 10,000 bootstrap iterations. As stored in TCRdb, this immuneACCESS dataset retains in-frame rearrangements with V and J assigned. A fraction of the clones does not appear; measured against another copy, unresolved V genes explain less than half of the discrepancy, and the remainder lacks a known reason. The V and J calls and clone size come from that table; D and trimming were worked out from the DNA. The sample table lists some 87,000 clones, over 70% of them with a count of one. The ten top clones hold 3.6% of the sample.

This clone has only a few counts. The antigen this receptor binds is unknown. Base qualities were left out, and no much larger clone turns up one base away. A FACSAria II was used to sort memory CD4+ T cells, defined as single viable CD3+CD4+CD8-CD45RO+ cells. CMV serostatus was determined using a Roche Elecsys assay that detects serum IgG against CMV pp150, pp28, p38 and p52. Following thawing, total CD4+ T cells were enriched through positive selection using CD4 magnetic microbeads. The samples came from a separate study whose specific focus was interrogating the CD4+ T cell memory repertoire. Peripheral blood mononuclear cells were isolated and cryopreserved according to standard operating procedures, and serum was kept at -80 degrees C. The staining relied on CD3-PerCP (BW264/56), CD4-APC (RPA-T4), CD45RO-PE (UCHT1) and CD8-Pacific Orange (3B5) antibodies, and Sytox blue was used to exclude non-viable cells.

The germline V gene encodes CDR1 SNHLY and CDR2 FYNNEI. The CDR3 starts with the cysteine, ends with the phenylalanine, and has 15 residues. The retained sequence is limited to the CDR3, 45 bases, with the frame set at the first base. The germline ends are 11 bases apart after V is trimmed by 0 bases and J by 3 bases. The material sequenced was memory CD4+ T cells from blood. The origin of this receptor is an adult in good health and CMV-seropositive. Recombination joined TRBV2 with TRBJ1-1; 5 matching bases give a weak D call of TRBD1. CDR3 reads: CASSEARRGHTEAFF. The nucleotide sequence reads as follows: TGTGCCAGCAGTGAAGCGAGAAGGGGACACACTGAAGCTTTCTTT.